This T cell receptor (beta chain) was found in a study of blood T cell repertoires in COVID-19. About the research overall: COVID-19 samples from acute and convalescent phases originated in the United States, Italy and Spain.

From germline, CDR1 is LNHDA and CDR2 SQIVND (reference sequence). The CDR3 totals 15 residues. The V gene lost 3 bases and the J gene lost 8 bases, with 14 bases spanning the gap. The table lists this clone with a few counts. Only in-frame clones appear in the TCRdb table, and some are missing; sequencing was by immunoSEQ multiplex PCR. The profile covers under 300,000 clones, with roughly three quarters appearing a single time and roughly 4.2% taken by the ten largest. V is TRBV19 and J is TRBJ1-6, with D possibly matching TRBD1 (5 bases). This TCR derives from a woman aged 40 to 49 with active or convalescent COVID-19. The sample was peripheral blood. In DNA form, the CDR3 reads TGTGCCAGTAGTATCTCGGGGGTCGTTGATTCACCCCTCCACTTT. This encodes CASSISGVVDSPLHF.